A selection of T cell receptor beta chains follows, all from one sample in a study of blood T cell repertoires in COVID-19. The assay was immunoSEQ multiplex PCR, and TCRdb's table has in-frame clones only and misses some. The sample lists approximately 110,000 clones, around 79% occurring once. Sequencing input: peripheral blood. These receptors were taken from a man in his 70s with active or convalescent COVID-19. The CDR3 runs from the conserved cysteine through the conserved F or W. Each record gives: J gene, D gene, V gene, CDR3 protein. The D gene is left open where the match is weak.

>TRBJ1-1|.|TRBV28
CASSPDSPNTEAFF
>TRBJ1-6|.|TRBV3-1/TRBV3-2
CASSQERDSYNSPLHF
>TRBJ2-3|.|TRBV5-8
CASSTPEFRTDTQYF
>TRBJ2-1|.|TRBV21-1
CASSSTNGLAGGNEQFF
>TRBJ1-3|.|TRBV9
CASSVTPGGGGGNTIYF
>TRBJ2-1|TRBD2|TRBV27
CASSPTLLSSGGVYNEQFF
>TRBJ2-6|.|TRBV19
CASSMVESFYSSGANVLTF
>TRBJ1-5|TRBD1|TRBV4-1
CASSQDQDRSDQPQHF
>TRBJ2-7|.|TRBV19
CASSPKDRRGHEQYF
>TRBJ2-5|TRBD1|TRBV2
CASNQMGQGQTQYF
>TRBJ2-1|.|TRBV28
CASQRRGSPGGNEQFF
>TRBJ2-7|.|TRBV7-9
CASMRQGLSYEQYF
>TRBJ2-3|TRBD2|TRBV5-6
CASIGPGLARTDTQYF
>TRBJ2-2|.|TRBV10-2
CASSVPGAGELFF
>TRBJ1-5|.|TRBV6-5
CASSPNWANQPQHF
>TRBJ1-1|TRBD1|TRBV6-6
CASRPGQVLGAEAFF
>TRBJ2-5|TRBD1|TRBV2
CASNADRAQETQYF
>TRBJ2-5|TRBD2|TRBV5-1
CASSHGTSARATETQYF
>TRBJ1-2|.|TRBV10-3
CAISESTRGLGGYTF
>TRBJ2-6|.|TRBV11-2
CASSLFLSGANVLTF
>TRBJ1-6|TRBD1|TRBV7-3
CASSWDRNSPLHF
>TRBJ2-2|TRBD1|TRBV3-1/TRBV3-2
CASRPSGQTNTGELFF